This TCR beta chain was sequenced during a study of T cells in Graves' hyperthyroidism and ophthalmopathy (dated by TCRdb to about 2019). About the full investigation: Peripheral blood samples were taken at the time of initial diagnosis, prior to any treatment. The 75 to 100 discovery patients were divided at random into training and test sets in a 7:3 ratio. After sampling, hyperthyroidism patients received methimazole starting at 30 mg daily, and ophthalmopathy patients received high-dose intravenous methylprednisolone. The paper reports TCR Vbeta CDR3 sequencing of 130 to 150 peripheral blood samples: around 45 ophthalmopathy, 70 to 85 hyperthyroidism and around 17 progressor patients. In addition, the study compared T-cell repertoires in thyroid tissue and in blood from several Graves' hyperthyroidism patients. An independent validation cohort of 18 to 20 hyperthyroidism patients and 17 patients who later progressed to ophthalmopathy tested prospective prediction of ophthalmopathy. To identify TCR V-J signatures that set the groups apart, the researchers used a discovery cohort of about a hundred patients, made up of roughly 45 with Graves' ophthalmopathy and 57 with stable Graves' hyperthyroidism. General findings and caveats noted by the study authors: Blood samples also contained most of the expanded thyroid clonotypes (frequency above 0.001), which suggests that blood repertoires may reflect thyroid immune responses. In cross-validation, a model built on a 13 V-J signature told ophthalmopathy apart from stable hyperthyroidism with roughly 87% sensitivity and roughly 83% specificity, and in testing the same model reached 80%/75%. No statistical method was used to fix the sample size in advance, and group allocation was not hidden from the investigators. In validation, the model predicted progression to ophthalmopathy a median of about 6.8 months before onset, with 70% to 71% sensitivity and 72.22% specificity.

TCR beta CDR3 regions were amplified from RNA transcripts. A first-round RT-PCR of the TCR CDR3 used the HTBI primer set with the Qiagen OneStep RT-PCR kit. A second multiplex PCR round built the libraries, followed by size selection and purification. The libraries were sequenced on an Illumina HiSeq2000 using paired-end 100 bp reads. On the study's bioinformatics: SOAPnuke was used to process the raw data, with reads discarded if the reads contained adapters or uncalled bases, had a mean Phred below 15, or lacked an exact constant-primer or identifier match. High-quality paired reads were merged using COPE v1.2.5, and each unique nucleotide sequence was defined as a clonotype. MiTCR v1.1 was used to align clonotypes to the IMGT TRBV, TRBD and TRBJ reference segments. The analysis was restricted to V-J combinations with a frequency above 0.0001, which together covered 99% to 99.2% of the repertoires. A TCS score was defined as the ratio of F50 (clonal expansion) to E x V (chaos), with BLOSUM62-based TCRdist applied between CDR3 peptides within each V-J. Welch's t-statistics and random forest reduced several hundred V-J features to 10 to 15, which were used in a naive Bayes classifier (R e1071). TCRdb passed the public sequencing reads through fastp at Q25 and MiXCR, retaining productive beta sequences. Under each unique CDR3 protein, matching rows form one entry showing the most common genes and DNA. The V and J calls and clone size come from TCRdb's table, not from the authors' own analysis. For this sample the table gives 500,000 to 600,000 distinct CDR3 sequences, of which 15% to 20% were detected only once. Jointly, the top ten make up roughly 44% of the sample.

In its sample, this clonotype was seen once. The specificity of this receptor is unknown. Per-base quality was not reported, and no clone a single base away is much larger than it. A solitary read yields weak support. Moderately to severely active disease, a Clinical Activity Score of at least 3, a NOSPECS grade of at least 4, and a duration under 3 months were present in ophthalmopathy patients. Exclusion was applied to patients with uncontrolled infections, other autoimmune diseases, pregnancy or lactation. Clinical symptoms, serum thyroxine and TRAb, thyroid ultrasound, and orbital computed tomography formed the basis for the diagnoses. Ficoll-Paque density gradient centrifugation was used to isolate PBMCs from 10 ml of fresh peripheral blood. Total RNA was extracted using Trizol reagent, and RNA quality was assessed on an Agilent 2100 Bioanalyzer. This sequence was found in a man between 40 and 49 years old with Graves' ophthalmopathy. The specimen was blood.

The sequenced DNA is TGTGCCAGCAGCTTGAGGAGCTATGGCTACACCTTC. Its protein reads: CASSLRSYGYTF. Rearrangement joined TRBV5-8 to TRBJ1-2; the D gene lacks a confident call. V is pared back by 1 base and J by 4 bases, with 5 bases lying between the germline termini. The germline V gene supplies CDR1 SGHTS and CDR2 YDEGEE. Measured from the cysteine to the phenylalanine, the CDR3 is 12 residues long. Left in the record is the CDR3 DNA by itself, 36 bases read in frame from the first base.